This T cell receptor (beta chain) was found in a study of spatial heterogeneity in lung cancer. Study background: The study consistently detected more beta-chain than alpha-chain sequences.

The presence of a unique molecular identifier marked each TCR cDNA molecule. TCRdb recomputed calls from the 5' RACE reads with MiXCR, one row per CDR3 protein. The repertoire has 9,500 to 14,000 distinct CDR3 sequences, approximately 4% of them found once; the top ten carry approximately 8%. This clonotype was observed at least ten times. Time point: sample taken at primary tumor resection. Whole RNA obtained from tumor, nontumor lung or frozen PBMC underwent sequencing without sorting. The donor group consisted of roughly 70 patients who had untreated, early-stage non-small cell lung cancer. The source was normal lung tissue next to the tumor, collected at surgery. This clonotype was obtained from a male donor with early-stage non-small cell lung cancer.

CDR3 in amino acids: CASSLRNGLLGSGYTF. CDR3 nucleotides: TGTGCCAGCAGCCTTAGAAACGGACTCCTGGGCTCTGGCTACACCTTC. The chain joins TRBV7-8 to TRBJ1-2; D unresolved. The CDR3 has 16 residues. The germline V gene has CDR1 SGHVS and CDR2 FQNEAQ. Deletions cut 5 bases from V and 7 bases from J, with 23 bases between. Together with reference TRBV7-8 and TRBJ1-2, the CDR3 gives the full variable domain: GAGVSQSPRYKVAKRGQDVALRCDPISGHVSLFWYQQALGQGPEFLTYFQNEAQLDKSGLPSDRFFAERPEGSVSTLKIQRTQQEDSAVYLCASSLRNGLLGSGYTFGSGTRLTVV.